These 22 T cell receptor beta chains originate from one sample sequenced in a study of shared clonotypes between healthy human individuals. The table came from immunoSEQ multiplex PCR; TCRdb's copy has only in-frame clones and leaves some out. The sample lists some 2 million clones, about 95% occurring once. CD8 cells classed as naive were CD45RO-negative and positively selected for CCR7, excluding terminally differentiated effector memory CD45RA+ cells. Sequencing input: naive CD8+ T cells sorted from blood. Source of these receptors: a man between 18 and 35 years old in good health.

This chain connects TRBV18 to TRBJ2-3; 9 positions match TRBD1. The length of the CDR3 is 18 residues. V lost 1 base, J lost 3 bases, and 11 bases stayed unmatched. CDR1 is KGHSH, CDR2 LQKENI, per germline. The CDR3 nucleotides are TGTGCCAGCTCACCACTAATTTCCGAGGACAGGGGTACAGATACGCAGTATTTT. Translating gives CASSPLISEDRGTDTQYF.

This clone was picked up one time. The genes are TRBV9 and TRBJ2-1; TRBD2 matches 8 bases. Germline V gene lookup returns CDR1 SGDLS and CDR2 YYNGEE. J lost 10 bases, V lost 0 bases, and 6 bases had no gene match. CDR3 length equals 14 residues. The CDR3 DNA sequence: TGTGCCAGCAGCGTAGCTACGGGAGGGGCCGAGCAGTTCTTC. Its translation is CASSVATGGAEQFF.

The rearrangement links TRBV4-1 to TRBJ2-7; the match to TRBD2 covers 12 bases. With 1 base clipped from V and 3 bases from J, the junction kept 10 bases outside the gene matches. The germline gives CDR1 MGHRA, CDR2 YSYEKL. The CDR3 is made up of 18 amino acids. The CDR3 is CASSQVLAGGPTHYEQYF. For the CDR3, the DNA is TGCGCCAGCAGCCAAGTTCTAGCGGGAGGGCCGACCCACTACGAGCAGTACTTC.

V is TRBV9 and J is TRBJ2-1; either TRBD1 or TRBD2 may fit D (7 bases each). Trimming took 0 bases from V and 7 from J, leaving 14 bases between them. The CDR3 extends over 15 amino acids. Germline values: CDR1 SGDLS, CDR2 YYNGEE. Here the CDR3 reads CASSVGEGAPNEQFF. CDR3 DNA sequence: TGTGCCAGCAGCGTAGGGGAGGGGGCCCCTAATGAGCAGTTCTTC.

The chain couples TRBV6-5 to TRBJ2-7; D not resolved. Trimming shortened V by 0 bases and J by 5 bases, and 14 bases separated the two germline ends. Germline V CDR1 and CDR2: MNHEY, SVGAGI. The CDR3 contains 15 residues. CDR3: CASSYSVGQIHEQYF. CDR3 DNA sequence: TGTGCCAGCAGTTACTCGGTAGGGCAGATCCACGAGCAGTACTTC.

Comment on this clone: Other DNA sequences of this sample code for an identical CDR3. V and J are TRBV4-3 and TRBJ1-2; no clear D. CDR3 length equals 15 residues. Looked up from germline, CDR1 is LGHNA and CDR2 is YSLEER. Trimming cost V 3 bases and J 6 bases, with 17 bases left between them. The CDR3 coding sequence is TGCGCCAGCAGCCAGTCCCAACCGGGTCAGGATGGCTACACCTTC. Translation: CASSQSQPGQDGYTF.

The chain recombines TRBV7-9 with TRBJ2-5, with 11 bases lining up with TRBD2. With 2 bases clipped from V and 3 bases from J, the junction kept 2 bases outside the gene matches. Germline V gene data show CDR1 as SEHNR and CDR2 as FQNEAQ (reference sequence). This CDR3 has 15 amino acids. In DNA form, the CDR3 reads TGTGCCAGCAGCTTAAAACTAGCGGGAGAAGAGACCCAGTACTTC. It is translated as CASSLKLAGEETQYF.

The chain recombines TRBV5-4 with TRBJ2-2; 10 nucleotides line up with TRBD2. Trimming cost V 10 bases and J 6 bases; bases outside gene matches: 15. This CDR3 region has 16 residues. CDR1 SGHNT and CDR2 YYREEE come from the germline V gene (reference sequence). The CDR3 sequence: CAGRGASGSPAGELFF. Written as DNA, the CDR3 is TGTGCCGGAAGGGGGGCTAGCGGGAGCCCGGCCGGGGAGCTGTTTTTT.

The V call is TRBV12-5, the J call TRBJ2-1; D possibly matches TRBD1 or TRBD2 (5 bases each). V was pared by 1 base and J by 9 bases, with 13 bases between. CDR1 and CDR2 from the germline V gene are LGHNT and FRNRAP. This CDR3 contains 14 residues. CDR3 in DNA: TGTGCTAGTGGTTTGGGGGACGGCCCTGGTGAGCAGTTCTTC. Its protein is CASGLGDGPGEQFF.

J is TRBJ1-1 and V is TRBV7-8, with unresolved D. The germline V and J ends were trimmed by 1 base and 4 bases, with 7 bases remaining between them. CDR1 and CDR2 (germline): SGHVS, FQNEAQ. The CDR3 is 13 amino acids. The chain's CDR3 is CASSLGVATEAFF. CDR3 bases: TGTGCCAGCAGCTTAGGGGTGGCCACTGAAGCTTTCTTT.

This clone showed up just once. V is TRBV5-6 and J is TRBJ1-4; D is unresolved. In germline, CDR1 is SGHDT, CDR2 YYEEEE. With 2 bases removed from V and 1 base from J, the gap between germline ends came to 12 bases. This CDR3 is built from 16 residues. CDR3 coding DNA: TGTGCCAGCAGCTTAGGGAACGGGGTAACTAATGAAAAACTGTTTTTT. Protein product: CASSLGNGVTNEKLFF.

About this clone itself: The sample holds other DNA sequences that translate to the same CDR3. The DNA for the CDR3 is TGCGCCAGCAGCTTGATCGGGGGGCCCTACAATGAGCAGTTCTTC. Translation: CASSLIGGPYNEQFF. The chain carries TRBV5-1 and TRBJ2-1; TRBD2 is a possible D gene (7 bases). The CDR3 spans 15 residues. From germline, CDR1 is SGHRS and CDR2 YFSETQ. Deletions cut 1 base from V and 2 bases from J, with 10 bases between.

The V and J genes are TRBV5-4 and TRBJ2-7, with 8 bases that match TRBD2. The J segment lost 2 bases and the V segment lost 4 bases, leaving 14 bases of the junction unmatched. Germline CDR1 and CDR2: SGHNT and YYREEE (reference sequence). There are 17 residues in the CDR3. The CDR3 DNA reads as TGTGCCAGCAGCCTCGGGGGGGTAGCCGCTAACGCCTACGAGCAGTACTTC. This gives the protein CASSLGGVAANAYEQYF.

The J gene is TRBJ2-3, the V gene TRBV9; TRBD2 matches 7 bases. V lost 3 bases to trimming and J lost 2 bases; unmatched junction nucleotides: 3. The germline V gene has CDR1 SGDLS and CDR2 YYNGEE. This CDR3 has 14 residues. CDR3 in DNA: TGTGCCAGCAGCGGGGGACTAACCACAGATACGCAGTATTTT. Amino acids: CASSGGLTTDTQYF.

The CDR3 is CASSLGGVLLTF. The CDR3 bases are TGTGCCAGCAGCTTGGGGGGTGTTCTACTCACCTTC. The genes are TRBV5-4 and TRBJ1-2; unclear D gene. CDR1 and CDR2 from the germline V gene are SGHNT and YYREEE (reference sequence). The V end was cut by 0 bases, the J end by 13 bases, with 13 bases between. The CDR3 has 12 residues.

V usage is TRBV27 and J usage is TRBJ2-7; TRBD2 matches 8 bases. Germline trimming cut 6 bases from V and 2 bases from J; bases unmatched to any gene: 12. The CDR3 sequence is 16 residues long. Germline V gene sequence: CDR1 MNHEY, CDR2 SMNVEV (reference sequence). The CDR3 loop is CASRGMVAGGPYEQYF. The CDR3 DNA is TGTGCCAGCAGGGGGATGGTTGCGGGAGGTCCCTACGAGCAGTACTTC.

The genes are TRBV4-1 and TRBJ2-5; D gene unclear. The CDR3 has 15 amino acids. The germline V gene has CDR1 MGHRA and CDR2 YSYEKL. Trimming left V 0 bases short and J 5 bases short, with 13 bases between. Here the CDR3 reads CASSQDKAGYETQYF. The CDR3 DNA is TGCGCCAGCAGCCAAGACAAGGCAGGATACGAGACCCAGTACTTC.

V and J are TRBV14 and TRBJ2-7; tentative D call: TRBD2 (5 bases). Trimming removed 0 bases at V and 5 bases at J, with 14 bases between. The CDR3 spans 15 residues. Germline V gives CDR1 SGHDN, CDR2 FVKESK. For the CDR3, the DNA is TGTGCCAGCAGCCAAGACAGCACTAGGTTCCACGAGCAGTACTTC. This encodes CASSQDSTRFHEQYF. Full variable domain (outside the CDR3, taken from reference TRBV14 and TRBJ2-7): EAGVTQFPSHSVIEKGQTVTLRCDPISGHDNLYWYRRVMGKEIKFLLHFVKESKQDESGMPNNRFLAERTGGTYSTLKVQPAELEDSGVYFCASSQDSTRFHEQYFGPGTRLTVT.

The chain joins TRBV7-9 to TRBJ1-2; 9 bases align to TRBD1. The CDR3 runs to 16 residues. Trimming at V came to 5 bases and at J to 0 bases, leaving 7 bases not matched to a gene. Germline V gene data show CDR1 as SEHNR and CDR2 as FQNEAQ (reference sequence). The CDR3 loop reads CASSHRTGEANYGYTF. CDR3 sequence (DNA): TGTGCCAGCAGCCATAGGACAGGGGAGGCTAACTATGGCTACACCTTC.

Remarks on this clone: Other DNA sequences of this sample code for an identical CDR3. This sequence joins TRBV6-5 and TRBJ2-2; D is undetermined. V was pared by 2 bases and J by 5 bases, with 9 bases between. The length of the CDR3 is 14 residues. Germline V lookup: CDR1 MNHEY, CDR2 SVGAGI. CDR3 coding DNA: TGTGCCAGCAGTTACGGTCTGGGGACCGGGGAGCTGTTTTTT. Translation: CASSYGLGTGELFF.

This chain connects TRBV5-4 to TRBJ2-1, with D uncertain. The germline V gene has CDR1 SGHNT and CDR2 YYREEE (reference sequence). The CDR3 covers 17 residues. V lost 3 bases and J lost 3, with 19 bases in between. CDR3 protein: CASSCRPQPTDYNEQFF. CDR3 DNA: TGTGCCAGCAGCTGCCGACCTCAACCCACCGACTACAATGAGCAGTTCTTC.

The count of this clone is one. This chain's CDR3 is CASSIYGLTEANTGELFF. The CDR3, as DNA: TGTGCCAGTAGTATTTATGGTTTGACGGAAGCGAACACCGGGGAGCTGTTTTTT. The chain couples TRBV19 to TRBJ2-2; D is uncertain. Per germline, CDR1 LNHDA and CDR2 SQIVND (reference sequence). Trimming removed 3 bases from V and 0 bases from J, with 17 bases in between. This CDR3 region has 18 residues.